This T cell receptor (beta chain) was sequenced for a study of spatial heterogeneity in lung cancer. A unique molecular identifier was attached to every TCR cDNA molecule. TCRdb processed the 5' RACE reads anew with MiXCR; each CDR3 protein has one entry. The sample carries about 3,900 distinct CDR3 sequences, about 17% recorded once. Time point given: sample taken at primary tumor resection. Researchers sequenced whole RNA taken from tumor, nontumor lung or frozen PBMC without sorting. A total of under 80 untreated early-stage non-small cell lung cancer patients served as donors. V was pared by 4 bases and J by 2 bases, with 7 bases of the junction left unmatched. In germline, CDR1 is SEHNR, CDR2 FQNEAQ (reference sequence). The CDR3 runs 15 residues. This clonotype appeared a few times.

The sequencing here drew on PBMCs, taken at surgery. The chain uses TRBV7-9 and TRBJ2-5; TRBD2 matches at 7 bases. The TCR comes from a male donor with early-stage non-small cell lung cancer. The CDR3 DNA reads TGTGCCAGCAGCTACTCCGGGACTATTCAAGAGACCCAGTACTTC. Its translation is CASSYSGTIQETQYF.